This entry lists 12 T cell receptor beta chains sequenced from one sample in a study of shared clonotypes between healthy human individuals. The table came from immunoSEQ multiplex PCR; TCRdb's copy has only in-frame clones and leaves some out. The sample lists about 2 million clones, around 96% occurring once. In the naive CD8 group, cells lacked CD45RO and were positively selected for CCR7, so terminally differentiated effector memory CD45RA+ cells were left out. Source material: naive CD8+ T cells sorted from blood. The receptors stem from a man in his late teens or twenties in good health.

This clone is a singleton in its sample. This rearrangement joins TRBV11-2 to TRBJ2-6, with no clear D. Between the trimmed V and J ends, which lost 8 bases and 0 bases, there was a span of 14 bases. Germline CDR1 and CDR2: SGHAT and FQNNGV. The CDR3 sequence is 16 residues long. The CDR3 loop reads CASPLVGPSGANVLTF. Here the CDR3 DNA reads TGTGCCAGCCCCCTCGTAGGCCCCTCTGGGGCCAACGTCCTGACTTTC. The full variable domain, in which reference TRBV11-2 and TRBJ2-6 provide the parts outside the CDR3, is EAGVAQSPRYKIIEKRQSVAFWCNPISGHATLYWYQQILGQGPKLLIQFQNNGVVDDSQLPKDRFSAERLKGVDSTLKIQPAKLEDSAVYLCASPLVGPSGANVLTFGAGSRLTVL.

The CDR3 protein is CASSQDRAFKGTDTQYF. For the CDR3, the DNA is TGCGCCAGCAGCCAAGATAGGGCTTTCAAGGGAACAGATACGCAGTATTTT. The chain joins TRBV4-1 to TRBJ2-3, with unresolved D. This CDR3 comprises 17 residues. With 0 bases removed from V and 3 bases from J, the gap between germline ends came to 16 bases. Germline V gene lookup returns CDR1 MGHRA and CDR2 YSYEKL.

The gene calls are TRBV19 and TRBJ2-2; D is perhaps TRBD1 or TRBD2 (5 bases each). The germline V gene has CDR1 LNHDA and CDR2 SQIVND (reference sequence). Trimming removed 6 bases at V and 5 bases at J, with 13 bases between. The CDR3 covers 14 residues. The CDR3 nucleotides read TGTGCCAGTAGGGGCAGGGACCCAACCGGGGAGCTGTTTTTT. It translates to CASRGRDPTGELFF.

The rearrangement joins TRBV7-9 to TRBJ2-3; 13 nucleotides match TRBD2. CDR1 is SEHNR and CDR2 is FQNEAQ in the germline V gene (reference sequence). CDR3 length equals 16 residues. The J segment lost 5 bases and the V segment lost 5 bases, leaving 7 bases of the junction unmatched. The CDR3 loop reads CASSPGLAGPQDTQYF. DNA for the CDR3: TGTGCCAGCAGCCCGGGACTAGCGGGACCCCAAGATACGCAGTATTTT.

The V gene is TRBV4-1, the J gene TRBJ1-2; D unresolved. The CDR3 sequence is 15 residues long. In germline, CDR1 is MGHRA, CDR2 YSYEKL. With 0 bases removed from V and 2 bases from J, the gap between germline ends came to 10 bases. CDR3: CASSQDHSPNYGYTF. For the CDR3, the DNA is TGCGCCAGCAGCCAAGATCACAGCCCAAACTATGGCTACACCTTC.

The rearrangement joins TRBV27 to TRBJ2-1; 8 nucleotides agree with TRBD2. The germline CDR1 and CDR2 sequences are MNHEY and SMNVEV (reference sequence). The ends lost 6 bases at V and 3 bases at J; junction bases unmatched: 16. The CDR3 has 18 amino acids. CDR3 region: CASSYGGLAGFRYNEQFF. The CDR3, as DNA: TGTGCCAGCAGCTACGGCGGGCTAGCGGGCTTTCGCTACAATGAGCAGTTCTTC.

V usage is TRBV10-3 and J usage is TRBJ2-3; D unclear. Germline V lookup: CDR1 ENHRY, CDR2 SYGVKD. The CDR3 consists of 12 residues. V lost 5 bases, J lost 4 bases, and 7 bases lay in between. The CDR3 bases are TGTGCCATCAGTCCAAACGCAGATACGCAGTATTTT. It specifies CAISPNADTQYF.

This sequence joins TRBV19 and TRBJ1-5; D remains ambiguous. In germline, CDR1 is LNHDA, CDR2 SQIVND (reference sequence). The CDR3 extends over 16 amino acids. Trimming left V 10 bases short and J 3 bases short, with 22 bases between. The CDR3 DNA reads TGTGCCACTCATGCCGACCGGGAAGATATCAATCAGCCCCAGCATTTT. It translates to CATHADREDINQPQHF.

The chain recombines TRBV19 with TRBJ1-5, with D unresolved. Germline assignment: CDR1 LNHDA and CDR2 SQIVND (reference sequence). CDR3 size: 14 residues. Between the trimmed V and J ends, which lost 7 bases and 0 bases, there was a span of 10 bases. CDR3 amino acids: CASTGVNSNQPQHF. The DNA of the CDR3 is TGTGCCAGTACCGGGGTGAATAGCAATCAGCCCCAGCATTTT. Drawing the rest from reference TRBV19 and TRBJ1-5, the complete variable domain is DGGITQSPKYLFRKEGQNVTLSCEQNLNHDAMYWYRQDPGQGLRLIYYSQIVNDFQKGDIAEGYSVSREKKESFPLTVTSAQKNPTAFYLCASTGVNSNQPQHFGDGTRLSIL.

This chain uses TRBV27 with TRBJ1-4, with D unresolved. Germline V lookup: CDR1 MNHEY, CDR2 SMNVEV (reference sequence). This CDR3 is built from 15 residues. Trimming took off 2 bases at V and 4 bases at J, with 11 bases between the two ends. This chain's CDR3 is CASSLSRYRNEKLFF. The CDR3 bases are TGTGCCAGCAGTTTAAGCAGATACCGTAATGAAAAACTGTTTTTT.

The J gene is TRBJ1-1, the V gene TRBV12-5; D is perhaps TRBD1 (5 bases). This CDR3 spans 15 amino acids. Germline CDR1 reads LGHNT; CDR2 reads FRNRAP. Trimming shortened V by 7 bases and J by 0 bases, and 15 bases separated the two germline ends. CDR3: CASAWVEGLNTEAFF. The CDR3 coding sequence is TGTGCTAGTGCGTGGGTGGAGGGGCTGAACACTGAAGCTTTCTTT.

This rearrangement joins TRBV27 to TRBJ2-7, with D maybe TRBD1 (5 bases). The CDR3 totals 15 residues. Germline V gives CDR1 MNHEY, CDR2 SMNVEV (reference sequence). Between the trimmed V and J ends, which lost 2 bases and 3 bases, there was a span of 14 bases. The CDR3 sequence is CASSLKGAKFYEQYF. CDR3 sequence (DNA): TGTGCCAGCAGTTTAAAAGGGGCAAAATTCTACGAGCAGTACTTC.